The 17 T cell receptor beta chains below all came from one sample that was sequenced in a study of CD8 T cells in Susac syndrome. The RNA input was about 0.45 to 1 ug, and it was reverse transcribed with random hexamers. TCRdb reprocessed the immunoSEQ multiplex PCR reads via MiXCR and lists one record per CDR3 protein. The sample records some 170,000 distinct CDR3 sequences, about 93% being singletons. The sequenced sample was CD4+ T cells from PBMCs. These receptors all come from a human donor with Susac syndrome.

The V call is TRBV6-6, the J call TRBJ1-4; D uncertain. The CDR3 is 15 amino acids. V lost 2 bases and J lost 4, with 11 bases in between. In germline, CDR1 is MNHNY, CDR2 SVGAGI (reference sequence). CDR3 bases: TGTGCCAGCAGTTACGGAGCAGAGCTTAATGAAAAACTGTTTTTT. Translated: CASSYGAELNEKLFF.

The chain uses TRBV20-1 and TRBJ2-1; a possible D gene is TRBD1 (6 bases). The V gene lost 4 bases and the J gene lost 4 bases, with 11 bases spanning the gap. Per germline, CDR1 DFQATT and CDR2 SNEGSKA (reference sequence). CDR3 size: 13 residues. CDR3: CSATRTEYNEQFF. CDR3 sequence (DNA): TGCAGTGCTACCCGGACAGAATACAATGAGCAGTTCTTC.

The CDR3 coding sequence is TGTGCCACCAGCCGAGCGGGGCCCTACAATGAGCAGTTCTTC. Translation: CATSRAGPYNEQFF. The rearrangement links TRBV15 to TRBJ2-1, with 7 bases aligning to TRBD2. Looked up from germline, CDR1 is LNHNV and CDR2 is YYDKDF (reference sequence). The CDR3 runs 14 residues. V gave up 5 bases and J gave up 2 bases; unmatched junction bases: 3.

About this clonotype: The junction differs from germline at one of its ends, possibly a read error. In DNA form, the CDR3 reads TGTGCCAGCACCTTGGGGAAGGGCAGGGCGAACACCGGGGAGCTGTTTTTT. This codes for CASTLGKGRANTGELFF. This sequence joins TRBV5-4 and TRBJ2-2; a possible D gene is TRBD1 (5 bases). The CDR3 is made up of 17 amino acids. The germline V gene has CDR1 SGHNT and CDR2 YYREEE (reference sequence).

V gene TRBV9 combines with J gene TRBJ2-7; 7 bases line up with TRBD2. In germline, CDR1 is SGDLS, CDR2 YYNGEE. CDR3 size: 14 residues. The trim removed 0 bases at V and 0 bases at J, leaving 0 bases unmatched. This CDR3 reads CASSVGDYSYEQYF. The DNA of the CDR3 is TGTGCCAGCAGCGTAGGGGACTACTCCTACGAGCAGTACTTC.

The rearrangement links TRBV20-1 to TRBJ1-5; D is perhaps TRBD1 (6 bases). Germline assignment: CDR1 DFQATT and CDR2 SNEGSKA (reference sequence). The CDR3 extends over 14 amino acids. Trimming took off 5 bases at V and 4 bases at J, with 15 bases between the two ends. The CDR3 DNA reads as TGCAGTGCTCCCAGCGGGGGCGAAAATCAGCCCCAGCATTTT. Amino acids: CSAPSGGENQPQHF.

The chain combines TRBV7-2 with TRBJ2-2; D remains ambiguous. CDR1 and CDR2 from the germline V gene are SGHTA and FQGNSA. The CDR3 length is 15 residues. Between the trimmed V and J ends, which lost 0 bases and 6 bases, there was a span of 11 bases. In DNA form, the CDR3 reads TGTGCCAGCAGCTTAGCGGCCCCTCGAGCCGGGGAGCTGTTTTTT. This codes for CASSLAAPRAGELFF.

V is TRBV29-1 and J is TRBJ2-3; 10 bases are shared with TRBD1. V trimming: 5 bases; J trimming: 4 bases; junction bases outside the gene matches: 9. The CDR3 loop spans 15 amino acids. The germline CDR1 and CDR2 sequences are SQVTM and ANQGSEA. The CDR3: CSVKETGGDADTQYF. Written as DNA, the CDR3 is TGCAGCGTTAAGGAGACAGGGGGCGACGCAGATACGCAGTATTTT.

The chain combines TRBV2 with TRBJ2-5; D may correspond to TRBD1 or TRBD2 (5 bases each). The CDR3 runs to 14 residues. Trimming removed 8 bases at V and 4 bases at J, with 17 bases between. The germline V gene has CDR1 SNHLY and CDR2 FYNNEI. CDR3 region: CASLTRGIAETQYF. CDR3 DNA sequence: TGTGCCAGCCTAACGAGGGGAATAGCAGAGACCCAGTACTTC.

Only one count was recorded for this clonotype. This chain joins TRBV20-1 and TRBJ1-5; the D is unclear. The CDR3 length is 12 residues. Germline CDR1 DFQATT, CDR2 SNEGSKA (reference sequence). The V and J ends lost 3 bases and 3 bases respectively, with 6 bases between them. For the CDR3, the DNA is TGCAGTGCTAGGTATGCCAATCAGCCCCAGCATTTT. Protein: CSARYANQPQHF.

The chain couples TRBV30 to TRBJ1-6; no firm D call. The V end lost 1 base, the J end lost 0 bases, and 4 bases lay between the germline ends. Germline CDR1 and CDR2: GTSNPN and SVGIG (reference sequence). The CDR3 runs 14 residues. The CDR3 region has the DNA TGTGCCTGGAGTGGGGTCTCCTATAATTCACCCCTCCACTTT. Protein sequence: CAWSGVSYNSPLHF.

The CDR3 protein is CASREQGTGELFF. CDR3 DNA: TGTGCCAGCAGGGAACAGGGAACCGGGGAGCTGTTTTTT. The chain recombines TRBV2 with TRBJ2-2; perhaps TRBD1 as D (6 bases). This CDR3 contains 13 residues. The V gene lost 6 bases and the J gene lost 5 bases, with 10 bases spanning the gap. From germline, CDR1 is SNHLY and CDR2 FYNNEI.

This chain connects TRBV6-2 or TRBV6-3 to TRBJ2-3; tentative D call: TRBD1 (5 bases). This CDR3 is built from 14 residues. Germline-derived CDR1 and CDR2 are MNHEY and SVGEGT. V lost 3 bases and J lost 4, with 11 bases in between. DNA of the CDR3: TGTGCCAGCAGTTATCCGGTCAGGGCAGATACGCAGTATTTT. Protein product: CASSYPVRADTQYF.

This clonotype was detected once. The rearrangement links TRBV10-3 to TRBJ1-1; TRBD1 might be the D (6 bases). CDR3 length: 12 amino acids. The germline gives CDR1 ENHRY, CDR2 SYGVKD. The V end lost 2 bases, the J end lost 10 bases, and 11 bases lay between the germline ends. As DNA, the CDR3 is TGTGCCATCAGTGAGCTCGGGGGCGTAGCTTTCTTT. This codes for CAISELGGVAFF.

The gene calls are TRBV30 and TRBJ2-3; D is unresolved. CDR1 GTSNPN and CDR2 SVGIG come from the germline V gene (reference sequence). This CDR3 region has 11 residues. V was cut by 3 bases and J by 7 bases, with 8 bases left in between. CDR3 in DNA: TGTGCCTGGAGCTTACAGAATACGCAGTATTTT. Translation gives CAWSLQNTQYF.

The chain recombines TRBV29-1 with TRBJ2-5; 8 nucleotides line up with TRBD2. From germline, CDR1 is SQVTM and CDR2 ANQGSEA. The ends lost 7 bases at V and 5 bases at J; junction bases unmatched: 9. CDR3 length: 13 residues. DNA for the CDR3: TGCAGCGGGGGCGGGGGGCCAGGGGAGACCCAGTACTTC. Translated, it gives CSGGGGPGETQYF.

This rearrangement joins TRBV3-1 to TRBJ2-7; weak D call: TRBD2 (5 bases). V dropped 1 base and J dropped 0 bases, with 16 bases sitting between them. CDR3 size: 17 residues. Germline V lookup: CDR1 LGHDT, CDR2 YNNKEL (reference sequence). CDR3 bases: TGTGCCAGCAGCCAAGTATCGGCGGGCAGGACCTCCTACGAGCAGTACTTC. It yields the protein CASSQVSAGRTSYEQYF.